What follows are 25 T cell receptor beta chains derived from one specimen sequenced in a study of blood T cells in healthy people across ages. Together with a sample-barcoded 5' primer, a J-beta primer mix was included in a second PCR lasting about 7 to 12 cycles. MiXCR, applied by TCRdb to the 5' RACE reads, yields one record per CDR3 protein. This table holds about 600,000 distinct CDR3 sequences, 47% found once. The sequenced material came from blood. Receptors were obtained from a man older than 75 in good health.

The CDR3 loop reads CASSLPYQPQHF. The CDR3 DNA is TGTGCCAGCAGCTTACCGTATCAGCCCCAGCATTTT. The chain employs TRBV7-2 and TRBJ1-5, with D hard to call. V dropped 2 bases and J dropped 5 bases, with 4 bases sitting between them. Looked up from germline, CDR1 is SGHTA and CDR2 is FQGNSA. This CDR3 is built from 12 residues.

The genes are TRBV29-1 and TRBJ2-2, with D tentatively TRBD1 or TRBD2 (6 bases each). This CDR3 has 15 residues. From germline, CDR1 is SQVTM and CDR2 ANQGSEA. V lost 4 bases, J lost 0 bases, and 12 bases lay in between. The chain's CDR3 is CSVADGGANTGELFF. CDR3 in DNA: TGCAGCGTTGCAGACGGGGGCGCGAACACCGGGGAGCTGTTTTTT.

In its sample, this clonotype was seen many times. The rearrangement joins TRBV20-1 to TRBJ2-7; 8 bases are shared with TRBD2. J was trimmed by 6 bases and V by 0 bases; bases with no gene match: 7. There are 14 residues in the CDR3. The germline CDR1 and CDR2 sequences are DFQATT and SNEGSKA (reference sequence). CDR3 region: CSARENRGGSEQYF. Written as DNA, the CDR3 is TGCAGTGCTAGAGAGAACCGGGGGGGAAGCGAGCAGTACTTC.

The V and J genes are TRBV2 and TRBJ2-3; 10 nucleotides agree with TRBD2. The trim removed 4 bases at V and 2 bases at J, leaving 21 bases unmatched. This CDR3 has 21 amino acids. Germline values: CDR1 SNHLY, CDR2 FYNNEI. The CDR3 region has the DNA TGTGCCAGCAGTGTGACGGCTAGCGGGAGCCCCACAGGAAGCCTCACAGATACGCAGTATTTT. Translation: CASSVTASGSPTGSLTDTQYF.

The rearrangement joins TRBV20-1 to TRBJ2-6; D remains unclear. The CDR3 covers 16 residues. Trimming removed 0 bases from V and 0 bases from J, with 9 bases in between. The V gene's germline CDR1 is DFQATT and CDR2 SNEGSKA (reference sequence). CDR3 sequence: CSARDPDNSGANVLTF. DNA of the CDR3: TGCAGTGCTAGAGATCCCGATAACTCTGGGGCCAACGTCCTGACTTTC.

This clonotype has only a few counts. This CDR3 is CSARGPNQPQHF. The CDR3 DNA sequence: TGCAGCGCCCGAGGGCCCAATCAGCCCCAGCATTTT. The chain combines TRBV20-1 with TRBJ1-5; D unresolved. This CDR3 contains 12 residues. Looked up from germline, CDR1 is DFQATT and CDR2 is SNEGSKA (reference sequence).

V is TRBV7-2 and J is TRBJ2-1; 8 nucleotides agree with TRBD2. CDR1 and CDR2 from the germline V gene are SGHTA and FQGNSA. V shed 2 bases and J 4 bases; nucleotides not matched to a gene: 4. The CDR3 sequence is 15 residues long. The CDR3 DNA reads as TGTGCCAGCAGCTTATCCGGGGGGGTGTACAATGAGCAGTTCTTC. Residues: CASSLSGGVYNEQFF.

V is TRBV6-2 or TRBV6-3 and J is TRBJ2-3, with D uncertain. There are 16 residues in the CDR3. The V gene lost 7 bases and the J gene lost 5 bases, with 22 bases spanning the gap. Germline CDR1 and CDR2: MNHEY and SVGEGT. For the CDR3, the DNA is TGTGCCAGCACAAAGATCACCGGGCCCCATGGAGATACGCAGTATTTT. Its protein product is CASTKITGPHGDTQYF.

DNA for the CDR3: TGTGCCAGCAGCTCCTCGAGACTCGGACTAGATGCAGATACGCAGTATTTT. Its translation is CASSSSRLGLDADTQYF. This chain connects TRBV7-2 to TRBJ2-3; 7 bases are a match to TRBD2. The CDR3 totals 17 residues. In germline, CDR1 is SGHTA, CDR2 FQGNSA. Germline trimming cut 4 bases from V and 4 bases from J; bases unmatched to any gene: 14.

This clonotype was picked up many times. This chain uses TRBV12-3 or TRBV12-4 with TRBJ1-2; D possibly corresponds to TRBD1 (6 bases). The CDR3 spans 14 residues. Trimming stripped 2 bases from V and 3 bases from J, with 10 bases between. The CDR3 DNA reads TGTGCCAGCAGTTTAAGTCAGGGGTACTATGGCTACACCTTC. As protein: CASSLSQGYYGYTF.

This clonotype was seen a single time. The chain couples TRBV28 to TRBJ2-7; 8 bases line up with TRBD2. The V and J ends lost 4 bases and 3 bases, in that order; junction bases with no gene match: 5. This CDR3 has 14 amino acids. Germline CDR1 MDHEN, CDR2 SYDVKM. The CDR3 here is CASSSPGTSYEQYF. CDR3 sequence (DNA): TGTGCCAGCAGTTCACCCGGGACTAGCTACGAGCAGTACTTC. Full variable domain (remainder filled in from reference TRBV28 and TRBJ2-7): DVKVTQSSRYLVKRTGEKVFLECVQDMDHENMFWYRQDPGLGLRLIYFSYDVKMKEKGDIPEGYSVSREKKERFSLILESASTNQTSMYLCASSSPGTSYEQYFGPGTRLTVT.

This clonotype was seen a handful of times. The chain employs TRBV7-2 and TRBJ2-1; tentative D call: TRBD2 (6 bases). The CDR3 contains 14 residues. Germline V CDR1 and CDR2: SGHTA, FQGNSA. V was trimmed by 8 bases and J by 5 bases, leaving 16 bases between them. CDR3 sequence reads: CASLRASANNEQFF. The CDR3 DNA is TGTGCCAGCCTACGGGCTAGCGCCAACAATGAGCAGTTCTTC.

This clonotype turned up a few times. The genes are TRBV6-5 and TRBJ2-7, with 8 bases lining up with TRBD2. V was clipped by 5 bases and J by 2 bases; unmatched bases: 11. Germline V gene lookup returns CDR1 MNHEY and CDR2 SVGAGI. The CDR3 runs 16 residues. The CDR3 loop reads CASSRGTRSDAYEQYF. The CDR3 DNA sequence: TGTGCCAGCAGTAGAGGGACTAGGTCCGACGCCTACGAGCAGTACTTC.

The rearrangement uses TRBV6-6 and TRBJ2-2; 8 bases match TRBD2. Germline CDR1 and CDR2: MNHNY and SVGAGI (reference sequence). The V segment lost 2 bases and the J segment 2 bases; nucleotides outside the gene matches: 1. This CDR3 spans 15 amino acids. The CDR3 loop reads CASSYAGGNTGELFF. The CDR3 nucleotides read TGTGCCAGCAGTTACGCGGGAGGTAACACCGGGGAGCTGTTTTTT.

This clonotype showed up just a few times. The chain uses TRBV7-6 and TRBJ1-5; TRBD1 might be the D (6 bases). With 5 bases removed from V and 3 bases from J, the gap between germline ends came to 14 bases. Germline V CDR1 and CDR2: SGHVS, FNYEAQ. The CDR3 contains 15 residues. CDR3 region: CASSLQDSHNQPQHF. In DNA form, the CDR3 reads TGTGCCAGCAGCCTCCAGGACAGCCACAATCAGCCCCAGCATTTT.

This chain uses TRBV5-1 with TRBJ2-1; D might be TRBD2 (5 bases). The V gene lost 0 bases and the J gene lost 12 bases, with 13 bases spanning the gap. CDR3 size: 13 residues. Germline V CDR1 and CDR2: SGHRS, YFSETQ. CDR3 residues: CASSLAYGERQFF. CDR3 nucleotides: TGCGCCAGCAGCTTGGCGTACGGGGAGCGGCAGTTCTTC.

This clonotype was observed at least ten times. The chain couples TRBV7-9 to TRBJ2-5; D gene unclear. V was cut by 4 bases and J by 0 bases, with 9 bases left in between. The CDR3 is 14 residues long. Germline V gene sequence: CDR1 SEHNR, CDR2 FQNEAQ (reference sequence). In DNA form, the CDR3 reads TGTGCCAGCAGCTCCAACTATAACCAAGAGACCCAGTACTTC. As protein: CASSSNYNQETQYF.

About this clonotype: The junction shows a germline mismatch at one end, possibly a read error. V gene TRBV5-5 combines with J gene TRBJ2-1; TRBD1 might be the D (5 bases). Per the germline V gene, CDR1 is SGHKS and CDR2 is YYEKEE (reference sequence). The CDR3 covers 16 residues. CDR3 DNA sequence: TGTGTCAGCAGCTTGAAAGAAGGGGCCCCTTACAATGAGCAGTTCTTC. It yields the protein CVSSLKEGAPYNEQFF.

This clonotype has only a few counts. V and J are TRBV4-2 and TRBJ2-5; D remains unclear. The CDR3 has 14 residues. The germline gives CDR1 LGHNA, CDR2 YNFKEQ. V was shortened by 2 bases and J by 2 bases, with 9 bases between the two germline ends. CDR3 in amino acids: CASSQIGQQETQYF. The CDR3 coding sequence is TGTGCCAGCAGCCAAATAGGGCAGCAAGAGACCCAGTACTTC.

This clonotype has at least ten counts. The chain combines TRBV6-6 with TRBJ2-7; D gene uncertain. Trimming shortened V by 6 bases and J by 5 bases, and 11 bases separated the two germline ends. CDR3 size: 12 residues. Germline loops: CDR1 MNHNY, CDR2 SVGAGI (reference sequence). The DNA of the CDR3 is TGTGCCAGCAGCCCTAGGACGGACGAGCAGTACTTC. Its protein product is CASSPRTDEQYF.

This clonotype came up once. The chain couples TRBV6-2 or TRBV6-3 to TRBJ1-2, with TRBD1 as a possible D gene (6 bases). The CDR3 is made up of 13 amino acids. V lost 7 bases, J lost 1 base, and 10 bases lay in between. Germline lookup yields CDR1 MNHEY and CDR2 SVGEGT. The chain's CDR3 is CASIGGGNYGYTF. CDR3 DNA: TGTGCCAGCATCGGGGGCGGTAACTATGGCTACACCTTC.

This clonotype was seen a handful of times. The chain has TRBV20-1 and TRBJ2-1; the D gene is possibly TRBD2 (6 bases). Trimming took 0 bases from V and 0 from J, leaving 12 bases between them. The CDR3 is 16 amino acids. Germline V gene data show CDR1 as DFQATT and CDR2 as SNEGSKA (reference sequence). This CDR3 is CSARDSGGVSYNEQFF. CDR3 DNA sequence: TGCAGTGCTAGAGATAGCGGCGGGGTCTCCTACAATGAGCAGTTCTTC.

The rearrangement links TRBV7-2 to TRBJ2-1; TRBD2 matches 9 bases. The CDR3 length is 15 residues. J lost 5 bases, V lost 5 bases, and 7 bases had no gene match. Germline V gene sequence: CDR1 SGHTA, CDR2 FQGNSA. The CDR3 protein is CASSRAAGGHNEQFF. As DNA, the CDR3 is TGTGCCAGCAGCAGAGCCGCGGGGGGGCACAATGAGCAGTTCTTC.

The rearrangement links TRBV11-2 to TRBJ2-5; D call uncertain. Per the germline V gene, CDR1 is SGHAT and CDR2 is FQNNGV. Trimming left V 3 bases short and J 5 bases short, with 10 bases between. The CDR3 runs to 13 residues. This CDR3 reads CASSFTMGETQYF. The CDR3 nucleotides read TGTGCCAGCAGCTTCACGATGGGGGAGACCCAGTACTTC.

The CDR3 DNA reads TGTGCCAGCAGTTCCATCACTGGTGGTGAGCAGTTCTTC. It yields the protein CASSSITGGEQFF. This chain joins TRBV6-2 or TRBV6-3 and TRBJ2-1; D gene uncertain. The germline V gene encodes CDR1 MNHEY and CDR2 SVGEGT. Trimming stripped 4 bases from V and 9 bases from J, with 13 bases between. CDR3 size: 13 residues.